The next 13 T cell receptor beta chains were all read from a single sample in a study of blood T cell repertoires in COVID-19. TCRdb's copy holds only in-frame clones and misses some; the assay was immunoSEQ multiplex PCR. The sample lists about 160,000 clones, approximately 79% seen once, with roughly 20% in the top ten. Sample: peripheral blood. These receptor sequences come from a woman older than 75 with acute or convalescent COVID-19.

The chain recombines TRBV10-3 with TRBJ1-1, with D perhaps TRBD1 (5 bases). Trimming took 0 bases from V and 3 from J, leaving 8 bases between them. The germline gives CDR1 ENHRY, CDR2 SYGVKD. The length of the CDR3 is 14 residues. The CDR3 here is CAISESSRDTEAFF. Written as DNA, the CDR3 is TGTGCCATCAGTGAGTCGTCCAGGGACACTGAAGCTTTCTTT.

As regards this clone: One junction end disagrees with the germline gene, perhaps due to a read error. Written as DNA, the CDR3 is TGTGCCAGCAGCTTAACGGGAGGGCCGGCAGAGGCCCAGTACTTC. Protein product: CASSLTGGPAEAQYF. The chain couples TRBV7-6 to TRBJ2-5; the match to TRBD2 covers 8 bases. Germline V gene data show CDR1 as SGHVS and CDR2 as FNYEAQ. The CDR3 has 15 amino acids.

This chain joins TRBV6-2 or TRBV6-3 and TRBJ2-3, with 8 bases fitting TRBD2. There are 16 residues in the CDR3. The junction had 11 bases not matched to a gene; V was cut back by 6 bases and J by 3 bases. The germline V gene has CDR1 MNHEY and CDR2 SVGEGT. Written as DNA, the CDR3 is TGTGCCAGCAGGCCTAGGACTAGCCTAAGGACAGATACGCAGTATTTT. Amino acids: CASRPRTSLRTDTQYF.

The gene calls are TRBV5-4 and TRBJ2-1, with 8 bases matching TRBD1. In germline, CDR1 is SGHNT, CDR2 YYREEE (reference sequence). The CDR3 covers 14 residues. After removal of 5 bases from V and 3 bases from J, the junction contained 4 bases not matched to a gene. CDR3 protein: CASRDRAGYNEQFF. The CDR3 nucleotides are TGTGCCAGCAGGGACAGGGCTGGCTACAATGAGCAGTTCTTC.

V and J are TRBV4-1 and TRBJ1-2, with 8 bases aligning to TRBD1. Germline trimming cut 3 bases from V and 0 bases from J; bases unmatched to any gene: 15. Per the germline V gene, CDR1 is MGHRA and CDR2 is YSYEKL. The CDR3 extends over 19 amino acids. The CDR3 protein is CASSHRVSGTGPTNYGYTF. The CDR3 DNA reads TGCGCCAGCAGCCACCGGGTCTCCGGGACAGGCCCTACTAACTATGGCTACACCTTC.

The chain carries TRBV15 and TRBJ2-7; D may be TRBD1 (5 bases). V dropped 5 bases and J dropped 3 bases, with 20 bases sitting between them. Germline lookup yields CDR1 LNHNV and CDR2 YYDKDF (reference sequence). The CDR3 length is 16 residues. The CDR3 here is CATSGPRGRDRYEQYF. For the CDR3, the DNA is TGTGCCACCAGCGGGCCTAGAGGCAGGGATCGCTACGAGCAGTACTTC.

The chain recombines TRBV19 with TRBJ1-2, with D possibly being TRBD1 (6 bases). The CDR3 covers 13 residues. The V end lost 6 bases, the J end lost 8 bases, and 16 bases lay between the germline ends. Germline values: CDR1 LNHDA, CDR2 SQIVND (reference sequence). The CDR3 spells CASSQTTGKGYTF. CDR3 bases: TGTGCCAGTAGCCAAACAACAGGGAAAGGCTACACCTTC.

This chain joins TRBV7-6 and TRBJ2-7; D is ambiguous. Germline CDR1 SGHVS, CDR2 FNYEAQ. This CDR3 has 13 amino acids. Trimming left V 1 base short and J 4 bases short, with 8 bases between. The CDR3 sequence: CASSLETNYEQYF. In DNA form, the CDR3 reads TGTGCCAGCAGCTTAGAAACTAATTACGAGCAGTACTTC.

The J gene is TRBJ2-4, the V gene TRBV3-1 (or the pseudogene TRBV3-2), with TRBD2 matching over 11 bases. CDR1 and CDR2 from the germline V gene are LGHDT and YNNKEL (reference sequence). J gave up 1 base and V 1 base, and 3 bases lay outside the gene matches. This CDR3 has 17 amino acids. The CDR3: CASSQGASGRAKNIQYF. The CDR3 region has the DNA TGTGCCAGCAGCCAAGGCGCTAGCGGGAGGGCCAAAAACATTCAGTACTTC.

This chain links TRBV6-5 with TRBJ1-2; 7 nucleotides align to TRBD1. The CDR3 loop spans 11 amino acids. Germline V lookup: CDR1 MNHEY, CDR2 SVGAGI. Trimming cost V 10 bases and J 6 bases; bases outside gene matches: 5. The CDR3 nucleotides read TGTGCCACCATGACAGGGAATGGCTACACCTTC. Protein product: CATMTGNGYTF.

The chain combines TRBV18 with TRBJ1-1; maybe TRBD1 (5 bases). The CDR3 consists of 15 residues. CDR1 and CDR2 (germline): KGHSH, LQKENI. Trimming cost V 3 bases and J 4 bases, with 15 bases left between them. The CDR3 DNA is TGTGCCAGCTCACCCGGGGGGGTTGTGGGCACTGAAGCTTTCTTT. This sequence encodes CASSPGGVVGTEAFF. Looking up the rest from reference TRBV18 and TRBJ1-1 gives the full variable domain: NAGVMQNPRHLVRRRGQEARLRCSPMKGHSHVYWYRQLPEEGLKFMVYLQKENIIDESGMPKERFSAEFPKEGPSILRIQQVVRGDSAAYFCASSPGGVVGTEAFFGQGTRLTVV.

The gene calls are TRBV4-3 and TRBJ2-3; D is ambiguous. This CDR3 spans 14 amino acids. Trimming took 0 bases from V and 2 from J, leaving 6 bases between them. Germline lookup yields CDR1 LGHNA and CDR2 YSLEER. The CDR3 sequence is CASSQEQVTDTQYF. The CDR3 bases are TGCGCCAGCAGCCAAGAGCAGGTCACAGATACGCAGTATTTT.

This chain connects TRBV5-1 to TRBJ2-5; D ambiguous. Germline CDR1 reads SGHRS; CDR2 reads YFSETQ. The CDR3 covers 15 residues. Trimming took 0 bases from V and 4 from J, leaving 13 bases between them. The CDR3 DNA sequence: TGCGCCAGCAGCTTGGATCTTTTAGTGAGAGAGACCCAGTACTTC. This gives the protein CASSLDLLVRETQYF.